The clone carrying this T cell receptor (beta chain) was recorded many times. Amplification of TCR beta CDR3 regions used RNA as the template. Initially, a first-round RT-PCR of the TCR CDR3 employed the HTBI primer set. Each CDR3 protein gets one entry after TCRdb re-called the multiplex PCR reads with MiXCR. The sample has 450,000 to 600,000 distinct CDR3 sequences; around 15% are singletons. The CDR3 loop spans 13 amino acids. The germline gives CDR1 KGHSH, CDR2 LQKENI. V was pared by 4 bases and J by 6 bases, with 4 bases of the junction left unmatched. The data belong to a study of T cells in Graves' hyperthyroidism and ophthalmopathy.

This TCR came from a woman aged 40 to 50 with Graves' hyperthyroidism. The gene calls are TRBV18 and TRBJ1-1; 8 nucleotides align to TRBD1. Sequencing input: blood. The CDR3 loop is CASSQTGEAEAFF. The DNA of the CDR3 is TGTGCCAGCTCACAGACAGGGGAGGCTGAAGCTTTCTTT.